What follows are 26 T cell receptor beta chains derived from one specimen sequenced in a study of T cell changes during pregnancy in multiple sclerosis (dated by TCRdb to between 2018 and 2020). Library creation used the immunoSEQ multiplex PCR assay. What TCRdb holds here is the immuneACCESS table cut down to in-frame rearrangements. Part of the clones is not present; checked against another copy, under half of the missing clones reflect an unresolved V gene, and the others are unexplained. The sample has over 55,000 clones on record, 93% of them singletons. Jointly, the top ten make up roughly 1.8% of the sample. The sample was peripheral blood, taken after pregnancy. These TCRs come from a female donor with multiple sclerosis, enrolled in a pregnancy study.

The chain links TRBV6-1 to TRBJ1-2, with D perhaps TRBD1 (5 bases). CDR1 is MNHNS, CDR2 SASEGT, per germline. CDR3 length: 15 residues. The V end was cut by 8 bases, the J end by 4 bases, with 20 bases between. The CDR3 is CASRSRGVPIYGYTF. In DNA, the CDR3 is TGTGCCAGCCGCAGTCGGGGGGTGCCCATCTATGGCTACACCTTC.

This rearrangement joins TRBV18 to TRBJ2-3; weak D call: TRBD1 (5 bases). Trimming took 2 bases from V and 2 from J, leaving 14 bases between them. This CDR3 has 16 residues. CDR1 is KGHSH, CDR2 LQKENI, per germline. The CDR3, as DNA: TGTGCCAGCTCACCAAGTTGGCAGGGAAACACAGATACGCAGTATTTT. It translates to CASSPSWQGNTDTQYF.

This clone was recorded a few times. The J gene is TRBJ2-3, the V gene TRBV4-3; TRBD2 matches at 9 bases. The CDR3 is made up of 16 amino acids. Looked up from germline, CDR1 is LGHNA and CDR2 is YSLEER. J was trimmed by 0 bases and V by 3 bases; bases with no gene match: 4. The chain's CDR3 is CASSQQLAGSTDTQYF. In nucleotides, the CDR3 is TGCGCCAGCAGCCAGCAACTAGCGGGCAGCACAGATACGCAGTATTTT.

This clone was found a few times. The V and J genes are TRBV28 and TRBJ2-7; perhaps TRBD1 as D (6 bases). The V end was cut by 6 bases, the J end by 1 base, with 13 bases between. The CDR3 length is 14 residues. The germline CDR1 and CDR2 sequences are MDHEN and SYDVKM. The CDR3 DNA reads TGTGCCAGCAGCCCCAGAACAGGGTCCTACGAGCAGTACTTC. Its translation: CASSPRTGSYEQYF.

The J gene is TRBJ1-1, the V gene TRBV19; D is uncertain. V lost 2 bases, J lost 0 bases, and 10 bases lay in between. CDR3 length equals 15 residues. In germline, CDR1 is LNHDA, CDR2 SQIVND (reference sequence). The CDR3 loop is CASSISRHLNTEAFF. CDR3 DNA sequence: TGTGCCAGTAGTATATCCCGACACCTGAACACTGAAGCTTTCTTT.

This chain uses TRBV5-1 with TRBJ2-1; D not resolved. Trimming left V 0 bases short and J 5 bases short, with 12 bases between. This CDR3 region has 15 residues. Per germline, CDR1 SGHRS and CDR2 YFSETQ. The CDR3 is CASSLVVGQDNEQFF. DNA for the CDR3: TGCGCCAGCAGCTTGGTAGTAGGTCAGGACAATGAGCAGTTCTTC. The full variable domain, its missing parts supplied by reference TRBV5-1 and TRBJ2-1, is KAGVTQTPRYLIKTRGQQVTLSCSPISGHRSVSWYQQTPGQGLQFLFEYFSETQRNKGNFPGRFSGRQFSNSRSEMNVSTLELGDSALYLCASSLVVGQDNEQFFGPGTRLTVL.

This clone was observed a few times. The rearrangement uses TRBV4-1 and TRBJ1-3; D might be TRBD1 (6 bases). The CDR3 length is 17 residues. Germline V gene sequence: CDR1 MGHRA, CDR2 YSYEKL. V lost 1 base to trimming and J lost 0 bases, with 13 bases between them. CDR3 sequence reads: CASSQVVGTNSGNTIYF. In DNA form, the CDR3 reads TGCGCCAGCAGCCAAGTGGTTGGGACAAACTCTGGAAACACCATATATTTT.

The gene calls are TRBV21-1 and TRBJ2-3; no DNA check was done on the table's D call, TRBD2. TRBV21-1 is tagged as a pseudogene. There are 16 residues in the CDR3. CDR3 DNA sequence: TGTGCCAGCAGCCGACTAGCGGGAGTTAGCGCAGATACGCAGTATTTT. Its protein product is CASSRLAGVSADTQYF.

The chain employs TRBV30 and TRBJ2-6; D remains unclear. Germline V gene data show CDR1 as GTSNPN and CDR2 as SVGIG (reference sequence). Deletions cut 4 bases from V and 5 bases from J, with 6 bases between. The CDR3 contains 12 residues. The CDR3 DNA is TGTGCCTGGACATACAGGGCCAACGTCCTGACTTTC. It yields the protein CAWTYRANVLTF. The whole variable domain, remainder taken from reference TRBV30 and TRBJ2-6, is SQTIHQWPATLVQPVGSPLSLECTVEGTSNPNLYWYRQAAGRGLQLLFYSVGIGQISSEVPQNLSASRPQDRQFILSSKKLLLSDSGFYLCAWTYRANVLTFGAGSRLTVL.

This chain connects TRBV11-2 to TRBJ1-1, with a tentative D call TRBD1 (6 bases). This CDR3 comprises 15 residues. Germline V CDR1 and CDR2: SGHAT, FQNNGV. The V end was cut by 0 bases, the J end by 4 bases, with 12 bases between. The CDR3 protein is CASSLDEGVGTEAFF. The CDR3 coding sequence is TGTGCCAGCAGCTTAGATGAGGGGGTCGGCACTGAAGCTTTCTTT.

The genes are TRBV19 and TRBJ2-1, with TRBD2 matching 13 bases. The germline V gene encodes CDR1 LNHDA and CDR2 SQIVND (reference sequence). This CDR3 spans 14 amino acids. With 10 bases clipped from V and 5 bases from J, the junction kept 5 bases outside the gene matches. The CDR3 loop is CATTGTSGDNEQFF. In nucleotides, the CDR3 is TGTGCCACCACCGGGACTAGCGGGGACAATGAGCAGTTCTTC.

The rearrangement joins TRBV6-5 to TRBJ2-3; a weak D match, TRBD2 (6 bases). This CDR3 has 14 residues. Germline lookup yields CDR1 MNHEY and CDR2 SVGAGI. The V end lost 7 bases, the J end lost 2 bases, and 13 bases lay between the germline ends. CDR3 nucleotides: TGTGCCAGCACCGTTGGCGGGGTCACAGATACGCAGTATTTT. As protein: CASTVGGVTDTQYF.

The J gene is TRBJ2-3, the V gene TRBV27, with a tentative D call TRBD2 (6 bases). Trimming removed 4 bases at V and 4 bases at J, with 15 bases between. Germline lookup yields CDR1 MNHEY and CDR2 SMNVEV (reference sequence). CDR3 length: 15 residues. The CDR3 DNA sequence: TGTGCCAGCAGTTATTCGGCAGGGAGGCCAGATACGCAGTATTTT. This translates into CASSYSAGRPDTQYF.

This clone was seen once. This rearrangement joins TRBV5-4 to TRBJ2-1, with TRBD2 matching over 9 bases. Germline CDR1 SGHNT, CDR2 YYREEE (reference sequence). The length of the CDR3 is 17 residues. V was clipped by 0 bases and J by 3 bases; unmatched bases: 7. In nucleotides, the CDR3 is TGTGCCAGCAGCTTGGCAGGGGCTAGCGGGAACTACAATGAGCAGTTCTTC. Its protein is CASSLAGASGNYNEQFF.

The chain is built from TRBV19 and TRBJ2-1; D is uncertain. Germline V gene data show CDR1 as LNHDA and CDR2 as SQIVND (reference sequence). The CDR3 is 12 residues long. Trimming removed 3 bases from V and 4 bases from J, with 4 bases in between. The CDR3 bases are TGTGCCAGTAGTATTCTATACAATGAGCAGTTCTTC. Translation gives CASSILYNEQFF.

Concerning this clone: The germline gene is not matched at one end of the junction; a read error may be the cause. The chain couples TRBV27 to TRBJ2-7; 9 bases are shared with TRBD2. Germline-derived CDR1 and CDR2 are MNHEY and SMNVEV (reference sequence). The CDR3 is 11 amino acids. This CDR3 reads CASLRAGGIFF. The DNA for the CDR3 is TGTGCCAGCCTTAGAGCGGGAGGTATATTCTTC.

The sample holds one count of this clone. The chain links TRBV19 to TRBJ1-5, with a possible D match to TRBD1 (6 bases). The V end lost 5 bases, the J end lost 7 bases, and 21 bases lay between the germline ends. The CDR3 has 16 residues. Germline V lookup: CDR1 LNHDA, CDR2 SQIVND (reference sequence). The CDR3 sequence is CASSPRDTVRAQPQHF. The CDR3 DNA reads TGTGCCAGTAGTCCCCGGGACACTGTACGGGCACAGCCCCAGCATTTT.

The genes are TRBV30 and TRBJ1-5; weak D call: TRBD1 (5 bases). The CDR3 loop spans 15 amino acids. V lost 0 bases and J 1 base, leaving 10 bases between the germline ends. The germline V gene has CDR1 GTSNPN and CDR2 SVGIG (reference sequence). CDR3 in DNA: TGTGCCTGGAGTGTACTATCAGGGAGCAATCAGCCCCAGCATTTT. Translated: CAWSVLSGSNQPQHF.

In DNA form, the CDR3 reads TGTGCCAGCAGTTCACAGGGGCAGGTGGCCGGGGAGCTGTTTTTT. Its protein product is CASSSQGQVAGELFF. The chain employs TRBV28 and TRBJ2-2, with 7 positions matching TRBD1. This CDR3 comprises 15 residues. V lost 4 bases and J lost 6; bases outside the gene matches: 8. The germline gives CDR1 MDHEN, CDR2 SYDVKM.

The gene calls are TRBV7-2 and TRBJ1-2; TRBD1 agrees at 8 bases. The germline gives CDR1 SGHTA, CDR2 FQGNSA. CDR3 length: 15 residues. The V and J ends lost 1 base and 5 bases, in that order; junction bases with no gene match: 6. The CDR3 nucleotides read TGTGCCAGCAGCTTAGACTACAGGGGGGAGTATGGCTACACCTTC. Translated: CASSLDYRGEYGYTF.

CDR3: CASSVGLAGGSETQYF. CDR3 DNA: TGTGCCAGCAGCGTAGGACTAGCGGGAGGGTCGGAGACCCAGTACTTC. V and J are TRBV9 and TRBJ2-5; 14 bases fit TRBD2. This CDR3 contains 16 residues. V lost 0 bases, J lost 5 bases, and 3 bases stayed unmatched. From germline, CDR1 is SGDLS and CDR2 YYNGEE.

V gene TRBV15 combines with J gene TRBJ1-2, with TRBD1 matching 7 bases. V shed 4 bases, J shed 7 bases, and the junction held 9 bases outside the gene matches. Germline V gene data show CDR1 as LNHNV and CDR2 as YYDKDF (reference sequence). The CDR3 covers 14 residues. The CDR3 coding sequence is TGTGCCACCAGCATAAGGACGACAGGGTCTGGCTACACCTTC. Its protein product is CATSIRTTGSGYTF.

The chain employs TRBV4-2 and TRBJ2-7, with D maybe TRBD2 (6 bases). This CDR3 has 14 amino acids. Germline lookup yields CDR1 LGHNA and CDR2 YNFKEQ. The germline V and J ends were trimmed by 0 bases and 4 bases, with 10 bases remaining between them. This CDR3 is CASSQDGSTYEQYF. The CDR3 DNA sequence: TGTGCCAGCAGCCAAGACGGGAGTACGTACGAGCAGTACTTC.

The V and J genes are TRBV19 and TRBJ2-1; D gene ambiguous. The CDR3 runs 16 residues. V lost 5 bases and J 0 bases, leaving 14 bases between the germline ends. The germline V gene has CDR1 LNHDA and CDR2 SQIVND (reference sequence). CDR3 residues: CASSSPLQSSYNEQFF. CDR3 coding DNA: TGTGCCAGTAGTTCCCCACTACAAAGCTCCTACAATGAGCAGTTCTTC.

This chain uses TRBV19 with TRBJ2-1; TRBD1 matches at 12 bases. The ends lost 8 bases at V and 8 bases at J; junction bases unmatched: 10. Per the germline V gene, CDR1 is LNHDA and CDR2 is SQIVND (reference sequence). The CDR3 has 15 residues. CDR3 in amino acids: CASRKPGQGAYEQFF. CDR3 coding DNA: TGTGCCAGTCGTAAACCGGGACAGGGGGCTTATGAGCAGTTCTTC.

The table lists this clone with a count of one. The chain carries TRBV27 and TRBJ2-2, with D hard to call. This CDR3 is built from 12 residues. Trimming left V 4 bases short and J 5 bases short, with 5 bases between. Germline V lookup: CDR1 MNHEY, CDR2 SMNVEV (reference sequence). This chain's CDR3 is CASSSLTGELFF. The CDR3 region has the DNA TGTGCCAGCAGTTCGTTGACCGGGGAGCTGTTTTTT.